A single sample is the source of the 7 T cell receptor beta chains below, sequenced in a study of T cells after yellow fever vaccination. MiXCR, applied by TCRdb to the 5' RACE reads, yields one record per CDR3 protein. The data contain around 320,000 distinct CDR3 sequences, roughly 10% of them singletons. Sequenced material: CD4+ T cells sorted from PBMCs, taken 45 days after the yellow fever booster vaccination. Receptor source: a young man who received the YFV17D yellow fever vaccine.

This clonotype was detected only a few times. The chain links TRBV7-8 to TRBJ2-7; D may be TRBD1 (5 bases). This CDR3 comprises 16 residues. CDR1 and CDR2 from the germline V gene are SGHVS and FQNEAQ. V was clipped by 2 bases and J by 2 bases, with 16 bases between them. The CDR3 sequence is CASSLIRQGVTYEQYF. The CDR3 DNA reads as TGTGCCAGCAGCTTAATTCGGCAGGGTGTTACCTACGAGCAGTACTTC.

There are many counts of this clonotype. CDR3 in amino acids: CASSQDLSRETQYF. CDR3 DNA: TGCGCCAGCAGCCAAGACCTCTCGAGGGAGACCCAGTACTTC. J is TRBJ2-5 and V is TRBV4-1, with D unclear. V dropped 0 bases and J dropped 5 bases, with 10 bases sitting between them. The CDR3 sequence is 14 residues long. CDR1 MGHRA and CDR2 YSYEKL come from the germline V gene.

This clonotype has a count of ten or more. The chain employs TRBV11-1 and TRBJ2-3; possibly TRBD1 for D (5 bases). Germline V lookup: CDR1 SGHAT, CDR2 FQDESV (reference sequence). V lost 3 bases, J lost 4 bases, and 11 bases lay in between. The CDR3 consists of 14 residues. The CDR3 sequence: CASSFPGKSDTQYF. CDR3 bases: TGTGCCAGCAGCTTTCCAGGGAAATCAGATACGCAGTATTTT.

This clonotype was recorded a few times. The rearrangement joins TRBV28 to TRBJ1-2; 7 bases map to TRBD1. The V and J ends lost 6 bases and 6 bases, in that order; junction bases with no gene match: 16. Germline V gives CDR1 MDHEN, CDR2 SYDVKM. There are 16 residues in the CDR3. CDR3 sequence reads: CASSGALRQGRDGYTF. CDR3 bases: TGTGCCAGCAGCGGTGCATTAAGACAGGGAAGGGATGGCTACACCTTC.

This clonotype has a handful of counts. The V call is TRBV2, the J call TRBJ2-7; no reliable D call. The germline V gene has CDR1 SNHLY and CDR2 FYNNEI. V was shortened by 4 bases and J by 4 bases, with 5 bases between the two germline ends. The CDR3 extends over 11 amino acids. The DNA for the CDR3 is TGTGCCAGCAGTGGGGGTTACGAGCAGTACTTC. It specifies CASSGGYEQYF.

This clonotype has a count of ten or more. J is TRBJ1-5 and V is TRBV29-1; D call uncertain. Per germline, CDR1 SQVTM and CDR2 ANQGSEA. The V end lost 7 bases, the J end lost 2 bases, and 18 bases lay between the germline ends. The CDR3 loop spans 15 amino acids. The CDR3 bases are TGCAGCGCCTCGGACGGGATCTTGGGCAATCAGCCCCAGCATTTT. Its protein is CSASDGILGNQPQHF.

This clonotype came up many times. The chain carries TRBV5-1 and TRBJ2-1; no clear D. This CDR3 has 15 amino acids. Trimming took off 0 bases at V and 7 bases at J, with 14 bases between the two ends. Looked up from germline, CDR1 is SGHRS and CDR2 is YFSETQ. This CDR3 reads CASSLGIGVANEQFF. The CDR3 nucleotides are TGCGCCAGCAGCTTGGGAATAGGCGTGGCTAATGAGCAGTTCTTC.